One and the same sample provided the 25 T cell receptor beta chains below, sequenced in a study of T cell changes during pregnancy in multiple sclerosis. Sequencing used immunoSEQ multiplex PCR; TCRdb keeps in-frame clones, though not all of them. The sample consists of about 75,000 clones, about 90% of them appearing once. Source: CD4+ T cells from peripheral blood mononuclear cells, taken before pregnancy. All receptors come from a female donor with multiple sclerosis, enrolled in a pregnancy study.

This clone was recorded once. This chain connects TRBV7-6 to TRBJ2-5; 9 bases are a match to TRBD1. V lost 0 bases, J lost 1 base, and 6 bases stayed unmatched. This CDR3 is built from 17 residues. Germline loops: CDR1 SGHVS, CDR2 FNYEAQ. CDR3 DNA: TGTGCCAGCAGCTTAGCGGGACAGGGATTTCTCCAAGAGACCCAGTACTTC. This codes for CASSLAGQGFLQETQYF.

The chain recombines TRBV7-9 with TRBJ2-3, with D perhaps matching TRBD2 (6 bases). V was cut by 5 bases and J by 11 bases, with 17 bases left in between. The CDR3 length is 13 residues. From germline, CDR1 is SEHNR and CDR2 FQNEAQ (reference sequence). For the CDR3, the DNA is TGTGCCAGCAGCCTACTAGCACTCGACCAGCAGTATTTT. Protein product: CASSLLALDQQYF.

The count of this clone is one. The gene calls are TRBV7-6 and TRBJ2-5; 8 bases agree with TRBD2. Trimming removed 5 bases from V and 2 bases from J; junction bases left unmatched: 13. Germline V lookup: CDR1 SGHVS, CDR2 FNYEAQ. The CDR3 covers 17 residues. CDR3 amino acids: CASSGWTSLSTQETQYF. CDR3 in DNA: TGTGCCAGCAGCGGTTGGACTAGCCTATCCACTCAAGAGACCCAGTACTTC. The full variable domain, rest sourced from reference TRBV7-6 and TRBJ2-5, is GAGVSQSPRYKVTKRGQDVALRCDPISGHVSLYWYRQALGQGPEFLTYFNYEAQQDKSGLPNDRFSAERPEGSISTLTIQRTEQRDSAMYRCASSGWTSLSTQETQYFGPGTRLLVL.

The gene calls are TRBV5-6 and TRBJ2-5, with 9 bases that match TRBD2. The CDR3 covers 15 residues. J was trimmed by 3 bases and V by 4 bases; bases with no gene match: 7. Germline V gene data show CDR1 as SGHDT and CDR2 as YYEEEE. This CDR3 is CASSGSSGGKETQYF. CDR3 nucleotide sequence: TGTGCCAGCAGCGGGTCCAGCGGGGGGAAAGAGACCCAGTACTTC.

V and J are TRBV7-2 and TRBJ1-5; unclear D gene. Trimming pared 1 base from V and 2 bases from J, leaving 9 bases between. The CDR3 length is 15 residues. CDR1 is SGHTA, CDR2 FQGNSA, per germline. DNA for the CDR3: TGTGCCAGCAGCTTAGATATTCCGGGCAATCAGCCCCAGCATTTT. It translates to CASSLDIPGNQPQHF.

The chain recombines TRBV27 with TRBJ2-5, with TRBD2 as a possible D gene (6 bases). V was pared by 2 bases and J by 4 bases, with 11 bases between. The germline V gene encodes CDR1 MNHEY and CDR2 SMNVEV (reference sequence). This CDR3 is built from 14 residues. The CDR3 coding sequence is TGTGCCAGCAGTTTACTAGCGCTCCCAGAGACCCAGTACTTC. Encoded protein: CASSLLALPETQYF.

This clone has just one count. The chain employs TRBV9 and TRBJ2-1; 11 nucleotides line up with TRBD2. V lost 0 bases and J lost 7; bases outside the gene matches: 15. Germline assignment: CDR1 SGDLS and CDR2 YYNGEE. The CDR3 runs 19 residues. CDR3 region: CASSVDGGTSGPRGNEQFF. CDR3 DNA sequence: TGTGCCAGCAGCGTAGACGGGGGGACTAGCGGCCCGAGGGGGAATGAGCAGTTCTTC. Combining the CDR3 with reference TRBV9 and TRBJ2-1 gives the whole variable domain DSGVTQTPKHLITATGQRVTLRCSPRSGDLSVYWYQQSLDQGLQFLIQYYNGEERAKGNILERFSAQQFPDLHSELNLSSLELGDSALYFCASSVDGGTSGPRGNEQFFGPGTRLTVL.

The chain combines TRBV7-6 with TRBJ2-1; 9 nucleotides line up with TRBD2. The CDR3 length is 15 residues. Trimming at V came to 2 bases and at J to 6 bases, leaving 5 bases not matched to a gene. Germline assignment: CDR1 SGHVS and CDR2 FNYEAQ. The CDR3 sequence is CASSLFLAGSNEQFF. The CDR3 coding sequence is TGTGCCAGCAGCTTATTTCTAGCGGGAAGCAATGAGCAGTTCTTC.

The chain combines TRBV6-5 with TRBJ2-1; D perhaps matches TRBD2 (5 bases). This CDR3 comprises 13 residues. Trimming left V 4 bases short and J 7 bases short, with 11 bases between. CDR1 MNHEY and CDR2 SVGAGI come from the germline V gene. The CDR3 loop reads CASSSLAANEQFF. CDR3 DNA: TGTGCCAGCAGTTCCCTAGCTGCGAATGAGCAGTTCTTC.

This chain connects TRBV2 to TRBJ2-5, with TRBD2 as a possible D gene (5 bases). V was trimmed by 8 bases and J by 2 bases, leaving 18 bases between them. CDR1 and CDR2 (germline): SNHLY, FYNNEI. This CDR3 has 15 amino acids. CDR3 residues: CASVGVTGGQETQYF. Here the CDR3 DNA reads TGTGCCAGCGTAGGAGTAACGGGCGGGCAAGAGACCCAGTACTTC.

The chain carries TRBV7-2 and TRBJ1-6, with TRBD1 as a possible D gene (6 bases). The CDR3 contains 17 residues. V was cut by 1 base and J by 9 bases, with 19 bases left in between. The germline CDR1 and CDR2 sequences are SGHTA and FQGNSA. The CDR3 is CASSLDLPGLRGSPLHF. CDR3 DNA sequence: TGTGCCAGCAGCTTAGACCTGCCCGGACTCAGGGGTTCACCCCTCCACTTT.

This chain links TRBV6-6 with TRBJ1-5; D remains ambiguous. CDR3 length: 13 residues. The ends were cut back, 6 bases at V and 3 bases at J, with 9 bases in the middle. CDR1 MNHNY and CDR2 SVGAGI come from the germline V gene (reference sequence). Here the CDR3 reads CASREQFNQPQHF. DNA of the CDR3: TGTGCCAGCAGAGAACAGTTCAATCAGCCCCAGCATTTT.

The chain couples TRBV2 to TRBJ2-7, with 7 bases identical to TRBD2. This CDR3 has 13 residues. Germline CDR1 is SNHLY and CDR2 is FYNNEI. Trimming removed 4 bases from V and 9 bases from J; junction bases left unmatched: 9. The CDR3 nucleotides are TGTGCCAGCAGTGTGGCGGGGAGGGGAAGGCAGTACTTC. Protein sequence: CASSVAGRGRQYF.

The J gene is TRBJ2-1, the V gene TRBV6-5, with TRBD2 matching over 11 bases. The CDR3 spans 15 residues. The V gene end was trimmed by 5 bases and the J gene end by 8 bases; junction bases not matched to a gene: 8. CDR1 and CDR2 (germline): MNHEY, SVGAGI. The CDR3 sequence is CASSNSGGAFDEQFF. Written as DNA, the CDR3 is TGTGCCAGCAGTAATAGCGGGGGGGCTTTCGATGAGCAGTTCTTC.

This chain links TRBV25-1 with TRBJ2-2; 8 bases align to TRBD2. With V trimmed by 1 base and J by 1 base, 5 bases remained unmatched. Germline V gives CDR1 MGHDK, CDR2 SYGVNS. The CDR3 covers 17 residues. The chain's CDR3 is CASSESVLAGNTGELFF. CDR3 DNA sequence: TGTGCCAGCAGTGAATCCGTGCTAGCGGGGAACACCGGGGAGCTGTTTTTT. Combining the CDR3 with reference TRBV25-1 and TRBJ2-2 gives the whole variable domain EADIYQTPRYLVIGTGKKITLECSQTMGHDKMYWYQQDPGMELHLIHYSYGVNSTEKGDLSSESTVSRIRTEHFPLTLESARPSHTSQYLCASSESVLAGNTGELFFGEGSRLTVL.

This sequence joins TRBV5-6 and TRBJ2-2; tentative D call: TRBD2 (5 bases). This CDR3 contains 13 residues. Trimming removed 7 bases from V and 0 bases from J, with 7 bases in between. The germline CDR1 and CDR2 sequences are SGHDT and YYEEEE. CDR3 residues: CASRGPNTGELFF. The DNA for the CDR3 is TGTGCCAGCCGGGGTCCGAACACCGGGGAGCTGTTTTTT.

The chain uses TRBV29-1 and TRBJ2-5; 8 nucleotides align to TRBD2. This CDR3 spans 12 amino acids. Per germline, CDR1 SQVTM and CDR2 ANQGSEA. Unmatched junction bases numbered 0, after V lost 2 bases and J lost 4 bases. The CDR3 spells CSVETSGETQYF. For the CDR3, the DNA is TGCAGCGTTGAAACTAGCGGAGAGACCCAGTACTTC.

V usage is TRBV30 and J usage is TRBJ1-2; no definite D call. The CDR3 runs 13 residues. Germline CDR1 GTSNPN, CDR2 SVGIG (reference sequence). V was cut by 0 bases and J by 2 bases, with 7 bases left in between. This chain's CDR3 is CAWSVESNYGYTF. Written as DNA, the CDR3 is TGTGCCTGGAGTGTAGAGTCCAACTATGGCTACACCTTC.

The rearrangement uses TRBV5-6 and TRBJ1-2; D gene uncertain. Germline CDR1 SGHDT, CDR2 YYEEEE. Between the trimmed V and J ends, which lost 4 bases and 0 bases, there was a span of 10 bases. CDR3 length: 14 amino acids. CDR3 in DNA: TGTGCCAGCAGCCCGCTCATAGCTAACTATGGCTACACCTTC. It codes for CASSPLIANYGYTF.

This clone was seen once. V and J are TRBV25-1 and TRBJ2-7, with 8 nucleotides matching TRBD1. The CDR3 has 13 amino acids. Germline V CDR1 and CDR2: MGHDK, SYGVNS. The ends lost 8 bases at V and 3 bases at J; junction bases unmatched: 6. CDR3 coding DNA: TGTGCCAGCCCAGGACAGGGTTGCTACGAGCAGTACTTC. Translating it yields CASPGQGCYEQYF.

The chain employs TRBV2 and TRBJ2-1; tentative D call: TRBD2 (6 bases). CDR1 and CDR2 (germline): SNHLY, FYNNEI. This CDR3 comprises 13 residues. Trimming took off 6 bases at V and 6 bases at J, with 12 bases between the two ends. Here the CDR3 reads CASRRDGANEQFF. The CDR3, as DNA: TGTGCCAGCAGGCGGGACGGAGCCAATGAGCAGTTCTTC.

The rearrangement links TRBV6-1 to TRBJ2-1; a weak D match, TRBD2 (5 bases). This CDR3 spans 15 amino acids. CDR1 is MNHNS, CDR2 SASEGT, per germline. The V end lost 1 base, the J end lost 6 bases, and 13 bases lay between the germline ends. The CDR3 spells CASSEEVRVLNEQFF. CDR3 DNA sequence: TGTGCCAGCAGTGAAGAGGTGCGGGTACTCAATGAGCAGTTCTTC.

The chain joins TRBV4-3 to TRBJ1-3, with 7 bases aligning to TRBD1. V dropped 4 bases and J dropped 4; count of bases not matched to a gene: 4. Germline assignment: CDR1 LGHNA and CDR2 YSLEER. The CDR3 runs to 14 residues. CDR3 protein: CASSRGDSGNTIYF. The DNA for the CDR3 is TGCGCCAGCAGCCGCGGGGACAGCGGAAACACCATATATTTT.

This chain connects TRBV7-2 to TRBJ2-7; 10 bases are shared with TRBD1. V lost 5 bases, J lost 4 bases, and 8 bases stayed unmatched. Per the germline V gene, CDR1 is SGHTA and CDR2 is FQGNSA. The CDR3 is made up of 15 amino acids. This chain's CDR3 is CASSLGGQGLYEQYF. CDR3 in DNA: TGTGCCAGCAGCCTGGGGGGACAGGGGCTGTACGAGCAGTACTTC.

The CDR3 region is CASSLSGQDQETQYF. The DNA of the CDR3 is TGTGCCAGCAGCTTAAGTGGGCAGGATCAAGAGACCCAGTACTTC. This chain joins TRBV7-3 and TRBJ2-5; no clear D. This CDR3 is built from 15 residues. Trimming pared 1 base from V and 2 bases from J, leaving 11 bases between. Germline loops: CDR1 SGHTA, CDR2 FQGTGA.